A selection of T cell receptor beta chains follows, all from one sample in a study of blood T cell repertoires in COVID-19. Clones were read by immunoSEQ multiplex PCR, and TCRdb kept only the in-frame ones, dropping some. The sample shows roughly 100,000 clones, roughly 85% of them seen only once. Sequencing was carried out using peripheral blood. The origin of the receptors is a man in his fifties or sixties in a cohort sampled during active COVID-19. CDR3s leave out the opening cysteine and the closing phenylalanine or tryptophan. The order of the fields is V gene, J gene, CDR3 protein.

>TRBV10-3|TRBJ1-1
ASRGRVNTEAF
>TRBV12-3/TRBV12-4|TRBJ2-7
ASSLRGFEQY
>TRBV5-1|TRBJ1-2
ASSLGGSRGYT
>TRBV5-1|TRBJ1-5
ASSLTGPNQPQH
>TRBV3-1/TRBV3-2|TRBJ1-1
ASSLRQGISEAF
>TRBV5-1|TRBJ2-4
ASSLVGGRDIQY
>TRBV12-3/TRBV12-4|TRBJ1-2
ASSYLRESGYT
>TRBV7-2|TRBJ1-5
ASRRTGGYSNQPQH
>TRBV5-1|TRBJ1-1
ASSSKTGIMNTEAF
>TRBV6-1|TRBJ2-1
ASSEGVGAPLNEQF
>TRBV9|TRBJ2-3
ASSAGGSPDTQY
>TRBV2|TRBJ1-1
ASSDRLGQYEAF
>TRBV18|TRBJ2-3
ASLPGLRTDTQY
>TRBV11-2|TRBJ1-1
ASSLDLGLLNTEAF
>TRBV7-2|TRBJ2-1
ASSRRGDRTYEQF
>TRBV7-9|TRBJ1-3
ASSQDRVGSGNTIY
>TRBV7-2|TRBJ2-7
ASSSRASGGASYEQY
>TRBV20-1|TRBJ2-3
SASRGRSDTQY
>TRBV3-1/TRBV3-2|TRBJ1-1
ASSQVTGGTEAF
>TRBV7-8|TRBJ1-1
ASSLWDKGNTEAF
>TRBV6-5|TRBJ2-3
ASTLAGGQGDTQY
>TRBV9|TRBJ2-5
ASSVGSSGLAGGETQY
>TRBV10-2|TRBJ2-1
ASSETSYEQF
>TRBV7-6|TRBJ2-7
ASSLDRGSSEQY
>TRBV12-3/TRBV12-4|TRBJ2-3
ASSLGGGGTQY
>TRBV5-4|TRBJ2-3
ASRSGWSTDTQY
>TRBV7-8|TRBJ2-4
ASSPSGGVRAKNIQY
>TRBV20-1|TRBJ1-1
SAAGRSEAF
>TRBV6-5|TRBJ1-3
ATAGYSGNTIY
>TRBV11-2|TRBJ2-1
ASSLGGGTYNEQF
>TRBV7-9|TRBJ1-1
ASSLGGGEAF
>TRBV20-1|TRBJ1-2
SARGQGYT
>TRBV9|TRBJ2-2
ASSVDPVSNTGELF
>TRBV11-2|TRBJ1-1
ASSLLGGHGEAF
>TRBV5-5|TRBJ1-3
ASSWMTGPPGNTIY
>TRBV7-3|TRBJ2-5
ASSLLPGLAGGAETQY
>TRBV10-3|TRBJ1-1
AISEGGGTEAF
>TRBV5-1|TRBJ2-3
ASKSSGGITDTQY
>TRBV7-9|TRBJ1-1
ASSIRQANTEAF
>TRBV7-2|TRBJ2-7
AIGREGVPGEQY
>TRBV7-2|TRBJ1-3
ASSFGPPGNTIY
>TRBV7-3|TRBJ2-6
ASSLKRDSGANVLT
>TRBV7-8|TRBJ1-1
ASSSSQGRGTEAF
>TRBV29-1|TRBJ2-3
TTGYGTQY
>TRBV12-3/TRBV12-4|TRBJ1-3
ASSPTGRNTIY
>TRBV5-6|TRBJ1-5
ASSLGQTRLSNQPQH
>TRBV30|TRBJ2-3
ALGLDTQY
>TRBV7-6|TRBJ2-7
ASSFVSGGIPYEQY
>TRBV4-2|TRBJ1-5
ASSQGTGASQPQH
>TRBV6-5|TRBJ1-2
ASSAGFGANYGYT
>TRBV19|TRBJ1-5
ASSMVPTGGTHSNQPQH
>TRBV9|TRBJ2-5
ASSVVPGGTQY
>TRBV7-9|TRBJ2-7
ASSLVTGPSYEQY